These T cell receptor beta chains were read from a single sample in a study of blood T cell repertoires in COVID-19. The method was immunoSEQ multiplex PCR; TCRdb's version includes in-frame clones alone and lacks a portion of them. The table shows about 220,000 clones, with over 60% occurring only once. The sample was peripheral blood. All receptors derive from a woman aged 70-85 years with acute or convalescent COVID-19. CDR3s include the opening cysteine and the closing phenylalanine or tryptophan. D genes are given only for firm matches. Size is omitted from some rows. Given values are once, few, many or a class for expanded clones.

D: TRBD1
J: TRBJ2-2
V: TRBV4-1
size: .
DNA: TGCGCCAGCAGCGGGACAGGGGGTCGGGACACCGGGGAGCTGTTTTTT
CDR3: CASSGTGGRDTGELFF

D: .
J: TRBJ1-4
V: TRBV27
size: few
DNA: TGTGCCAGCAGTACCCTCGGAGGGAAGGGTGAAAAACTGTTTTTT
CDR3: CASSTLGGKGEKLFF

D: TRBD2
J: TRBJ2-1
V: TRBV9
size: .
DNA: TGTGCCAGCAGCGTTATGGGGGGGTCGCAGTTCTTC
CDR3: CASSVMGGSQFF

D: TRBD1
J: TRBJ2-1
V: TRBV27
size: .
DNA: TGTGCCAGCAGTTCCGACAGGGGCCGCTACAATGAGCAGTTCTTC
CDR3: CASSSDRGRYNEQFF

D: TRBD1
J: TRBJ1-2
V: TRBV2
size: .
DNA: TGTGCCAGCCTAGGGCAGGGGGCAGGAGAGGGCTACACCTTC
CDR3: CASLGQGAGEGYTF

D: .
J: TRBJ2-7
V: TRBV6-2/TRBV6-3
size: .
DNA: TGTGCCAGCAGTTATGAGAACGAGCAGTACTTC
CDR3: CASSYENEQYF

D: TRBD1
J: TRBJ2-2
V: TRBV5-6
size: .
DNA: TGTGCCAGCAGCCCCACGACAGGGGCAACCGGGGAGCTGTTTTTT
CDR3: CASSPTTGATGELFF

D: .
J: TRBJ2-2
V: TRBV11-3
size: .
DNA: TGTGCCAGCAGCTTAGGAAACAGCGGCGGGGAGCTGTTTTTT
CDR3: CASSLGNSGGELFF

D: TRBD1
J: TRBJ1-2
V: TRBV9
size: few
DNA: TGTGCCAGCAGCGCGTTAGACAGGGCGAGGTATGGCTACACCTTC
CDR3: CASSALDRARYGYTF

D: .
J: TRBJ1-1
V: TRBV28
size: .
DNA: TGTGCCAGCAGTCTCACCCACAGGGCCACTGAAGCTTTCTTT
CDR3: CASSLTHRATEAFF

D: .
J: TRBJ1-4
V: TRBV19
size: .
DNA: TGTGCCAGTAGTGACAGGACTGCAACTAATGAAAAACTGTTTTTT
CDR3: CASSDRTATNEKLFF

D: .
J: TRBJ1-6
V: TRBV28
size: .
DNA: TGTGCCAGCAGTGTCGGGGGGCTCGGATCCCTCCACTTT
CDR3: CASSVGGLGSLHF

D: .
J: TRBJ1-2
V: TRBV5-1
size: .
DNA: TGCGCCAGCAGCTTTCTGACCCCCGGTACAGGGAACTATGGCTACACCTTC
CDR3: CASSFLTPGTGNYGYTF

D: TRBD1
J: TRBJ2-2
V: TRBV6-1
size: .
DNA: TGTGCCAGCAGTGGACCGGGACAGGCTAACACCGGGGAGCTGTTTTTT
CDR3: CASSGPGQANTGELFF

D: TRBD1
J: TRBJ1-2
V: TRBV10-3
size: few
DNA: TGTGCCACCCAAGACAGGGGTATTTATGGCTACACCTTC
CDR3: CATQDRGIYGYTF

D: TRBD1
J: TRBJ1-2
V: TRBV5-1
size: .
DNA: TGCGCCAGCAGCTCCGGGACAGTTACTAACTATGGCTACACCTTC
CDR3: CASSSGTVTNYGYTF

D: .
J: TRBJ1-5
V: TRBV28
size: .
DNA: TGTGCCAGCGGTACAACAGGGAAGAGGCAGCCCCAGCATTTT
CDR3: CASGTTGKRQPQHF

D: .
J: TRBJ2-2
V: TRBV6-4
size: .
DNA: TGTGCCAGCAGTGTGCCGGGGAGGCCTCCTCTCTCGAACACCGGGGAGCTGTTTTTT
CDR3: CASSVPGRPPLSNTGELFF

D: .
J: TRBJ2-3
V: TRBV6-5
size: .
DNA: TGTGCCAGCAGAACTCCAGGGGGCACAGATACGCAGTATTTT
CDR3: CASRTPGGTDTQYF

D: .
J: TRBJ2-7
V: TRBV5-1
size: .
DNA: TGCGCCAGCAGCTTGGCCGATGGAGGGCGCAGCGAGCAGTACTTC
CDR3: CASSLADGGRSEQYF

D: .
J: TRBJ1-2
V: TRBV27
size: .
DNA: TGTGCCAGCAGTCCACAGGGTACTTATGGCTACACCTTC
CDR3: CASSPQGTYGYTF

D: TRBD2
J: TRBJ2-7
V: TRBV4-1
size: .
DNA: TGCGCCAGCAGCCTCAGATTGGACTATCCGGGGGGGTACGAGCAGTACTTC
CDR3: CASSLRLDYPGGYEQYF

D: TRBD1
J: TRBJ2-3
V: TRBV3-1/TRBV3-2
size: .
DNA: TGTGCCAGCAGCCTGACAGGGGAGCAGTATTTT
CDR3: CASSLTGEQYF

D: .
J: TRBJ2-5
V: TRBV15
size: .
DNA: TGTGCCACCAGCAGAGACACGGGGACCCAGTACTTC
CDR3: CATSRDTGTQYF

D: .
J: TRBJ2-1
V: TRBV19
size: few
DNA: TGTGCCAGTAGTATTGGTCTGCCGGGTAACAATGAGCAGTTCTTC
CDR3: CASSIGLPGNNEQFF

D: TRBD2
J: TRBJ2-5
V: TRBV5-1
size: few
DNA: TGCGCCAGCAGCCGAGGATCCGGGACTAGCGGGCAAGAGACCCAGTACTTC
CDR3: CASSRGSGTSGQETQYF

D: TRBD1
J: TRBJ2-5
V: TRBV5-5
size: .
DNA: TGTGCCAGCAGCTCGACAGGGATGGAGACCCAGTACTTC
CDR3: CASSSTGMETQYF

D: .
J: TRBJ1-5
V: TRBV19
size: .
DNA: TGTGCCAGTAGTATCAGTCCAGGGTATAAGCCCCAGCATTTT
CDR3: CASSISPGYKPQHF

D: .
J: TRBJ1-2
V: TRBV6-5
size: .
DNA: TGTGCCAGCAGGAAAGCCCTGGAGGGCTACACCTTC
CDR3: CASRKALEGYTF

D: .
J: TRBJ2-2
V: TRBV18
size: once
DNA: TGTGCCAGCTCATTCAGCGTTGGGGAGCTGTTTTTT
CDR3: CASSFSVGELFF

D: .
J: TRBJ1-6
V: TRBV7-3
size: .
DNA: TGTGCCAGCAGCTTACAGGGGAGCTCCTATAATTCACCCCTCCACTTT
CDR3: CASSLQGSSYNSPLHF

D: .
J: TRBJ1-5
V: TRBV11-2
size: .
DNA: TGTGCCAGCAGCTTAATCGGGGGTCAGCCCCAGCATTTT
CDR3: CASSLIGGQPQHF

D: TRBD1
J: TRBJ2-7
V: TRBV6-5
size: .
DNA: TGTGCCAGCAGGACCGGGACAGGGTCCCACGAGCAGTACTTC
CDR3: CASRTGTGSHEQYF

D: .
J: TRBJ2-5
V: TRBV19
size: .
DNA: TGTGCCAGTAGTACGGAGCCAGAGACCCAGTACTTC
CDR3: CASSTEPETQYF

D: TRBD1
J: TRBJ2-3
V: TRBV25-1
size: .
DNA: TGTGCCAGCACGGGACAGATTAGCACAGATACGCAGTATTTT
CDR3: CASTGQISTDTQYF

D: TRBD2
J: TRBJ2-7
V: TRBV4-3
size: .
DNA: TGCGCCAGCAGCCACGGACTAGCTTCCTACGAGCAGTACTTC
CDR3: CASSHGLASYEQYF

D: TRBD2
J: TRBJ2-7
V: TRBV27
size: .
DNA: TGTGCCAGCAGTCTGGGACTAGCGGGGGACCTCTACGAGCAGTACTTC
CDR3: CASSLGLAGDLYEQYF

D: TRBD2
J: TRBJ2-7
V: TRBV20-1
size: .
DNA: TGCAGTGCCAGTAGCGGGGCGAGCGAGCAGTACTTC
CDR3: CSASSGASEQYF

D: .
J: TRBJ2-3
V: TRBV19
size: .
DNA: TGTGCCAGTAGTATAGATCGTTATAGGGGGTCCACAGATACGCAGTATTTT
CDR3: CASSIDRYRGSTDTQYF

D: .
J: TRBJ2-7
V: TRBV6-1
size: few
DNA: TGTGCCAGCAGTGAACGGCGAGGGCCCTTCTCCTACGAGCAGTACTTC
CDR3: CASSERRGPFSYEQYF

D: .
J: TRBJ1-1
V: TRBV12-3/TRBV12-4
size: few
DNA: TGTGCCAGCAGTTTGAGGGAGAACACTGAAGCTTTCTTT
CDR3: CASSLRENTEAFF

D: .
J: TRBJ2-1
V: TRBV7-2
size: .
DNA: TGTGCCAGCAGCTTATCACCTAACTATGAGCAGTTCTTC
CDR3: CASSLSPNYEQFF

D: TRBD1
J: TRBJ2-5
V: TRBV11-3
size: .
DNA: TGTGCCAGCAGCTTGGGACAGGGGGTTCCCTGGGAGACCCAGTACTTC
CDR3: CASSLGQGVPWETQYF

D: TRBD2
J: TRBJ2-1
V: TRBV7-7
size: .
DNA: TGTGCCAGCAGCTTATACGATGCGGGACTAGCGGGGAATGAGCAGTTCTTC
CDR3: CASSLYDAGLAGNEQFF

D: TRBD2
J: TRBJ2-3
V: TRBV24-1
size: once
DNA: TGTGCCACCAGTGACCCAGCGGGGGGCTTTCTCACAGATACGCAGTATTTT
CDR3: CATSDPAGGFLTDTQYF

D: TRBD2
J: TRBJ2-3
V: TRBV29-1
size: .
DNA: TGCAGCGCGGAGCGGGGGGGCTTCACAGATACGCAGTATTTT
CDR3: CSAERGGFTDTQYF

D: .
J: TRBJ2-2
V: TRBV3-1/TRBV3-2
size: .
DNA: TGTGCCAGCAGCCAAGATCGCACAACGGGACTGTTTTTT
CDR3: CASSQDRTTGLFF

D: TRBD2
J: TRBJ2-5
V: TRBV7-3
size: .
DNA: TGTGCCAGCAGCTTAATGGGCCTAGCGGGCGGAGAGACCCAGTACTTC
CDR3: CASSLMGLAGGETQYF

D: TRBD1
J: TRBJ2-5
V: TRBV29-1
size: .
DNA: TGCAGCGTTGACCTCTGGACAGGGAAGACCCAGTACTTC
CDR3: CSVDLWTGKTQYF

D: TRBD1
J: TRBJ1-5
V: TRBV5-1
size: once
DNA: TGCGCCAGCAGCTTAGAGGGGGCGAATCAGCCCCAGCATTTT
CDR3: CASSLEGANQPQHF

D: .
J: TRBJ1-5
V: TRBV7-8
size: .
DNA: TGTGCCAACAGCCCCGACAGAAATCAGCCCCAGCATTTT
CDR3: CANSPDRNQPQHF

D: .
J: TRBJ2-3
V: TRBV7-3
size: .
DNA: TGTGCCAGCAGCCAGTTTGGCTCCCCCACAGATACGCAGTATTTT
CDR3: CASSQFGSPTDTQYF

D: .
J: TRBJ1-4
V: TRBV5-6
size: .
DNA: TGTGCCAGCAGCCTCGGTGGATCCGTCCTAGGAAAACTGTTTTTT
CDR3: CASSLGGSVLGKLFF

D: TRBD1
J: TRBJ1-1
V: TRBV29-1
size: once
DNA: TGCAGCGCACGGACAGGGGATATGAACACTGAAGCTTTCTTT
CDR3: CSARTGDMNTEAFF

D: TRBD1
J: TRBJ1-4
V: TRBV10-2
size: .
DNA: TGCGCCAGCAGTGAGGACAGGGCCACTAATGAAAAACTGTTTTTT
CDR3: CASSEDRATNEKLFF

D: .
J: TRBJ2-3
V: TRBV15
size: .
DNA: TGTGCCACCAGCAGCAAAGCGGGCACAGATACGCAGTATTTT
CDR3: CATSSKAGTDTQYF